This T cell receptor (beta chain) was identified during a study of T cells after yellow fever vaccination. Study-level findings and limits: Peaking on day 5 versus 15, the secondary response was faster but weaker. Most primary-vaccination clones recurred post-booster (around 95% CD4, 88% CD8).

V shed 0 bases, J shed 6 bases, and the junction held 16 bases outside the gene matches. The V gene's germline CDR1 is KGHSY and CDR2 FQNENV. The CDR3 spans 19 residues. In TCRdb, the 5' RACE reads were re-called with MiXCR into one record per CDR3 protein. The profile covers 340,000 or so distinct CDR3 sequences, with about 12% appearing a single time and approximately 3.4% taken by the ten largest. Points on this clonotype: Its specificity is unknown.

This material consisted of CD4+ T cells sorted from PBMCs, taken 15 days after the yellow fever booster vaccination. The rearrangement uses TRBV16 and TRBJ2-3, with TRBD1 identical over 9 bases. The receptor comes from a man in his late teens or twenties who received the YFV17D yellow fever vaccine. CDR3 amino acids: CASSQSDLSPGTGFDTQYF. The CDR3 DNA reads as TGTGCCAGCAGCCAATCCGATCTGTCCCCCGGGACAGGGTTCGATACGCAGTATTTT.